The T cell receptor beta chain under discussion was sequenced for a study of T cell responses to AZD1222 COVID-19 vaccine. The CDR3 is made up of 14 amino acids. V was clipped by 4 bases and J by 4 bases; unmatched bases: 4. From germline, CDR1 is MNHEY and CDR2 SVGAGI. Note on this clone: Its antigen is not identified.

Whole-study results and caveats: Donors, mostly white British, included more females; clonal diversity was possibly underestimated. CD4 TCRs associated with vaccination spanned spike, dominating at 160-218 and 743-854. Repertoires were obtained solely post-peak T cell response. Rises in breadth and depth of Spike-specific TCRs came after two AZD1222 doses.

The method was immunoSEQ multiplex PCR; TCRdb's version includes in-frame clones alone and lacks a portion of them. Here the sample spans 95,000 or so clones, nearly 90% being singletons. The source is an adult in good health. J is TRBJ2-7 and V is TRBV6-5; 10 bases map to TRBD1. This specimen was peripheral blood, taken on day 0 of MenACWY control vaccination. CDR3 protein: CASSSTGGGYEQYF. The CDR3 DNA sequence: TGTGCCAGCAGTTCGACAGGGGGCGGTTACGAGCAGTACTTC.